This TCR beta chain is from a study of OX40 agonist ivuxolimab in advanced cancers. Across the study: Aged about 20 to 80 with a mean of around 60 years, they were 82.7% male.

With regard to this clone: Antigen specificity is unknown.

Assay used: immunoSEQ multiplex PCR; TCRdb lists only in-frame clones, some missing. Seen here are over 55,000 clones, 80% to 95% observed once, and the top ten hold roughly 2.2%. Study-level findings and limits: The mean number of expanded clones was higher in CD8+ T cells than in CD4+.

The V end lost 6 bases, the J end lost 6 bases, and 19 bases lay between the germline ends. Germline V gene lookup returns CDR1 SGHRS and CDR2 YFSETQ. The length of the CDR3 is 15 residues. The receptor's source is an adult with an advanced solid tumor such as melanoma, head and neck, liver or kidney cancer. This specimen was CD4+ or CD8+ T cells sorted from blood, taken in a trial of the OX40 agonist ivuxolimab. This chain joins TRBV5-1 and TRBJ1-5; D not resolved. The CDR3 region is CASIRPEVSSQPQHF. DNA for the CDR3: TGCGCCAGCATCCGACCTGAGGTTTCAAGTCAGCCCCAGCATTTT.